This TCR beta chain originates from a study of blood T cells in healthy people across ages. Study-level findings and limits: With donor CMV status unknown, expanded clonotype changes were possibly confounded.

Germline values: CDR1 SGHDN, CDR2 FVKESK. CDR3 size: 13 residues. The germline V and J ends were trimmed by 1 base and 4 bases, with 8 bases remaining between them. PCR was performed a second time for about 6 to 12 cycles using a sample-barcoded 5' primer and a J-beta primer mix. TCRdb used MiXCR to reprocess the 5' RACE reads, holding one entry per CDR3 protein. Here the sample spans hundreds of thousands of distinct CDR3 sequences, roughly a quarter being singletons. About this clonotype itself: Its antigen is as yet unknown.

These same records also appear under a second study, on T cells of mothers and their children. Turning to that study: Mothers and children who were related shared slightly more overlap than unrelated pairs, but not significantly more.

The clonotype originates from a boy aged 2-15 years in good health. Sequencing was carried out using blood. The gene calls are TRBV14 and TRBJ2-7; D may be TRBD2 (6 bases). CDR3 nucleotides: TGTGCCAGCAGCCAAGTACGGGAGTACGAGCAGTACTTC. This translates into CASSQVREYEQYF.